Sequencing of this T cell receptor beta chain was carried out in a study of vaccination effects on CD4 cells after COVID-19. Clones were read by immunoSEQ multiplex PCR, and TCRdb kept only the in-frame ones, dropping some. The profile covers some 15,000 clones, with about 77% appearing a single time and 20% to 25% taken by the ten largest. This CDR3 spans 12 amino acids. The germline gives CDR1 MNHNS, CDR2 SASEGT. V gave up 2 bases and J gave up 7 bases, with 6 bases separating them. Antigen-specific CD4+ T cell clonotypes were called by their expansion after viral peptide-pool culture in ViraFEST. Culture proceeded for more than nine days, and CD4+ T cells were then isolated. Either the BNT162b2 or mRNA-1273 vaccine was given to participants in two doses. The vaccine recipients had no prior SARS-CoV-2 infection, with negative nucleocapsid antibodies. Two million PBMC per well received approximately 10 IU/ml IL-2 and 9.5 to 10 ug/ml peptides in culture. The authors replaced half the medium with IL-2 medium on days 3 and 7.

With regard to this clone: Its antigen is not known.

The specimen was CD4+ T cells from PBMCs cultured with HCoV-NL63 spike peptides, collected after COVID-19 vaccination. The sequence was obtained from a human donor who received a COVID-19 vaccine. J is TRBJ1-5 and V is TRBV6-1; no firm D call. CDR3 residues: CASSERAQPQHF. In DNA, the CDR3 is TGTGCCAGCAGTGAACGAGCCCAGCCCCAGCATTTT.